A selection of T cell receptor beta chains follows, all from one sample in a study of blood T cell repertoires in COVID-19. Method: immunoSEQ multiplex PCR; TCRdb's copy keeps in-frame clones and lacks some. This sample has hundreds of thousands of clones, with approximately 88% found just once. Sequencing was performed on peripheral blood. Receptors originate from a young woman with COVID-19, enrolled during active disease. Both conserved end residues are part of each CDR3. The D gene is left open where the match is weak. Size tells how often a clone was seen (once, few, many) or the class of an expanded clone, and some rows leave it out.

V gene	clone size	D gene	J gene	CDR3 protein	CDR3 DNA
TRBV2	-	TRBD1	TRBJ2-5	CASTSTGETQYF	TGTGCCAGCACCTCGACAGGGGAGACCCAGTACTTC
TRBV5-1	-	-	TRBJ2-6	CASSLLRSGANVLTF	TGCGCCAGCAGCTTGCTACGCTCTGGGGCCAACGTCCTGACTTTC
TRBV4-3	-	-	TRBJ1-3	CASSPNIQGRRMGNTIYF	TGCGCCAGCAGCCCCAATATACAGGGTCGGCGGATGGGAAACACCATATATTTT
TRBV4-3	-	-	TRBJ1-3	CASSQDDGGNTIYF	TGCGCCAGCAGCCAAGATGACGGGGGAAACACCATATATTTT
TRBV4-2	-	TRBD1	TRBJ2-1	CASSQGQGADEQFF	TGTGCCAGCAGCCAAGGGCAGGGGGCCGATGAGCAGTTCTTC
TRBV11-3	once	-	TRBJ2-1	CASSLGWAFNEQFF	TGTGCCAGCAGCTTAGGATGGGCCTTCAATGAGCAGTTCTTC
TRBV6-5	-	TRBD2	TRBJ2-5	CASRTAGVQETQYF	TGTGCCAGCAGAACAGCGGGAGTCCAAGAGACCCAGTACTTC
TRBV5-1	-	TRBD1	TRBJ2-7	CASSLAPDRASYEQYF	TGCGCCAGCAGCTTGGCCCCGGACAGGGCCTCCTACGAGCAGTACTTC
TRBV4-3	-	TRBD2	TRBJ2-7	CASSQAWGGIYEQYF	TGCGCCAGCAGCCAGGCCTGGGGGGGTATCTACGAGCAGTACTTC
TRBV2	-	TRBD2	TRBJ2-1	CASRHGLASYNEQFF	TGTGCCAGCAGACACGGACTAGCATCCTACAATGAGCAGTTCTTC
TRBV4-1	-	TRBD2	TRBJ2-5	CASSQPGLAETQYF	TGCGCCAGCAGCCAACCGGGACTAGCGGAGACCCAGTACTTC
TRBV10-2	-	TRBD2	TRBJ2-5	CASSDRGLVQETQYF	TGCGCCAGCAGTGATAGGGGACTAGTCCAAGAGACCCAGTACTTC
TRBV4-2	-	-	TRBJ2-7	CASSPPRGGKHYEQYF	TGTGCCAGCAGCCCCCCTAGGGGGGGGAAGCACTACGAGCAGTACTTC
TRBV6-1	-	-	TRBJ2-2	CASSDPPGADPGGPGELFF	TGTGCCAGCAGTGATCCCCCAGGGGCAGATCCTGGGGGTCCCGGGGAGCTGTTTTTT
TRBV6-5	-	TRBD2	TRBJ2-1	CASSPGLAGFNEQFF	TGTGCCAGCAGTCCGGGACTAGCGGGGTTCAATGAGCAGTTCTTC
TRBV18	-	-	TRBJ1-6	CASSPMGQNNSPLHF	TGTGCCAGCTCACCAATGGGACAAAATAATTCACCCCTCCACTTT
TRBV19	few	-	TRBJ1-1	CASRKDGSTEAFF	TGTGCCAGTAGGAAGGACGGGAGCACTGAAGCTTTCTTT
TRBV10-1	-	-	TRBJ2-5	CASSETGGAGETQYF	TGCGCCAGCAGTGAAACTGGGGGGGCTGGAGAGACCCAGTACTTC
TRBV10-2	-	-	TRBJ2-5	CASSGGRYLETQYF	TGCGCCAGCAGTGGCGGCAGATACTTAGAGACCCAGTACTTC
TRBV10-1	-	-	TRBJ1-2	CASSLDIYGYTF	TGCGCCAGTTCTCTGGACATCTATGGCTACACCTTC
TRBV9	-	TRBD2	TRBJ2-1	CASSPGGAPNEQFF	TGTGCCAGCAGCCCCGGGGGGGCTCCCAATGAGCAGTTCTTC
TRBV6-1	-	-	TRBJ2-3	CASSDREDTQYF	TGTGCCAGCAGTGACAGGGAAGATACGCAGTATTTT
TRBV4-1	-	-	TRBJ1-5	CASSQSRGSLNQPQHF	TGCGCCAGCAGCCAAAGTAGAGGCAGTCTCAATCAGCCCCAGCATTTT
TRBV19	-	-	TRBJ1-5	CASSRGENSNQPQHF	TGTGCCAGTAGTAGGGGAGAAAATAGCAATCAGCCCCAGCATTTT
TRBV5-4	-	-	TRBJ2-5	CASSTQVLVGETQYF	TGTGCCAGCAGCACACAGGTGCTAGTCGGGGAGACCCAGTACTTC
TRBV29-1	once	TRBD1	TRBJ2-1	CSVDSLGQKPYNEQFF	TGCAGCGTTGATTCCCTGGGACAGAAACCATACAATGAGCAGTTCTTC
TRBV27	-	-	TRBJ2-7	CASSYRRDRPEQYF	TGTGCCAGCAGTTACAGGAGAGACCGCCCCGAGCAGTACTTC
TRBV9	few	-	TRBJ1-1	CASSGLGGGITEAFF	TGTGCCAGCAGCGGCCTCGGGGGAGGTATCACTGAAGCTTTCTTT
TRBV7-9	-	-	TRBJ2-1	CASSPRDDIYNEQFF	TGTGCCAGCAGCCCCAGGGATGATATATACAATGAGCAGTTCTTC